The next 16 T cell receptor beta chains were all read from a single sample in a study of cytomegalovirus exposure and HLA in healthy donors. This PCR relied on a set of 60 Vbeta primers and 13 Jbeta primers. Produced via immunoSEQ multiplex PCR; TCRdb's table is partial and in-frame only. Of around 90,000 clones in the sample, 85% were seen once. The sample comprised PBMCs. The receptors derive from a man aged 35 to 55 in good health and CMV-seropositive.

The chain is built from TRBV2 and TRBJ1-6, with no clear D. Trimming removed 2 bases at V and 5 bases at J, with 13 bases between. Looked up from germline, CDR1 is SNHLY and CDR2 is FYNNEI. This CDR3 contains 16 residues. The CDR3 loop reads CASSESGHLNNSPLHF. The CDR3 DNA reads as TGTGCCAGCAGTGAATCAGGCCACCTAAATAATTCACCCCTCCACTTT.

The rearrangement joins TRBV27 to TRBJ2-7; 9 positions match TRBD1. The germline gives CDR1 MNHEY, CDR2 SMNVEV (reference sequence). This CDR3 contains 15 residues. Germline trimming cut 6 bases from V and 6 bases from J; bases unmatched to any gene: 12. CDR3 sequence reads: CASRLHRDRALEQYF. The CDR3 DNA sequence: TGTGCCAGCAGACTCCACCGGGACAGGGCTCTCGAGCAGTACTTC.

The rearrangement links TRBV19 to TRBJ2-3, with 14 bases fitting TRBD2. Trimming at V came to 10 bases and at J to 1 base, leaving 4 bases not matched to a gene. Per the germline V gene, CDR1 is LNHDA and CDR2 is SQIVND (reference sequence). This CDR3 spans 15 amino acids. CDR3 region: CATRGLAGGTDTQYF. As DNA, the CDR3 is TGTGCCACGAGGGGACTAGCGGGGGGCACAGATACGCAGTATTTT.

By sample fraction, this clone is medium-sized. The chain combines TRBV11-3 with TRBJ1-1; no definite D call. Germline CDR1 reads SGHNT; CDR2 reads YENEEA. Trimming took 1 base from V and 0 from J, leaving 3 bases between them. The CDR3 runs to 13 residues. The CDR3 is CASSLAVNTEAFF. CDR3 nucleotide sequence: TGTGCCAGCAGCTTAGCGGTGAACACTGAAGCTTTCTTT.

This clone was counted a single time. This chain connects TRBV27 to TRBJ2-3; 9 nucleotides line up with TRBD1. Trimming cost V 5 bases and J 6 bases; bases outside gene matches: 9. This CDR3 spans 15 amino acids. The germline V gene has CDR1 MNHEY and CDR2 SMNVEV (reference sequence). DNA for the CDR3: TGTGCCAGCAGTCTGAGACAGGGGGGAGGTGATACGCAGTATTTT. This translates into CASSLRQGGGDTQYF.

This clone appeared a few times. DNA for the CDR3: TGTGCCAGCAGCTTAGCTCCGCAGGGTCGGTTCACTGAAGCTTTCTTT. The encoded protein is CASSLAPQGRFTEAFF. The genes are TRBV7-9 and TRBJ1-1, with D maybe TRBD1 (5 bases). With 0 bases removed from V and 4 bases from J, the gap between germline ends came to 15 bases. The germline V gene encodes CDR1 SEHNR and CDR2 FQNEAQ (reference sequence). The CDR3 is made up of 16 amino acids. Filled out from reference TRBV7-9 and TRBJ1-1, the complete variable domain reads DTGVSQNPRHKITKRGQNVTFRCDPISEHNRLYWYRQTLGQGPEFLTYFQNEAQLEKSRLLSDRFSAERPKGSFSTLEIQRTEQGDSAMYLCASSLAPQGRFTEAFFGQGTRLTVV.

This rearrangement joins TRBV21-1 to TRBJ2-2; TRBD2, the D gene given by the table, was not confirmed from the DNA. TRBV21-1 is a pseudogene locus. This CDR3 has 14 residues. This CDR3 reads CASSKVRAAGELFF. The CDR3 DNA is TGTGCCAGCAGCAAAGTGAGGGCTGCCGGGGAGCTGTTTTTT.

This chain connects TRBV4-2 to TRBJ2-3; 7 bases are shared with TRBD2. J lost 4 bases, V lost 0 bases, and 7 bases had no gene match. This CDR3 contains 16 residues. Germline CDR1 reads LGHNA; CDR2 reads YNFKEQ. The CDR3, as DNA: TGTGCCAGCAGCCAAGATGGGGGAGGGCCTTCAGATACGCAGTATTTT. This sequence encodes CASSQDGGGPSDTQYF.

CDR3: CASRTGTSGETQYF. For the CDR3, the DNA is TGTGCCAGCCGAACCGGGACTAGCGGCGAGACCCAGTACTTC. The chain has TRBV25-1 and TRBJ2-5; 11 nucleotides line up with TRBD2. Trimming took 8 bases from V and 5 from J; bases not matched to a gene: 7. Germline V gene data show CDR1 as MGHDK and CDR2 as SYGVNS. This CDR3 is built from 14 residues.

The V and J genes are TRBV7-9 and TRBJ1-1, with D possibly being TRBD1 (6 bases). CDR1 and CDR2 (germline): SEHNR, FQNEAQ (reference sequence). This CDR3 spans 13 amino acids. Trimming stripped 2 bases from V and 5 bases from J, with 9 bases between. The CDR3 spells CASSLSGDTEAFF. CDR3 nucleotide sequence: TGTGCCAGCAGCTTATCAGGGGATACTGAAGCTTTCTTT.

This chain links TRBV2 with TRBJ1-6; D unclear. CDR1 SNHLY and CDR2 FYNNEI come from the germline V gene. This CDR3 comprises 16 residues. V was shortened by 0 bases and J by 8 bases, with 14 bases between the two germline ends. In DNA, the CDR3 is TGTGCCAGCAGTGAAGCGATTAACCTGAGGGATTCACCCCTCCACTTT. It yields the protein CASSEAINLRDSPLHF. The whole variable domain, filled in from reference TRBV2 and TRBJ1-6, reads EPEVTQTPSHQVTQMGQEVILRCVPISNHLYFYWYRQILGQKVEFLVSFYNNEISEKSEIFDDQFSVERPDGSNFTLKIRSTKLEDSAMYFCASSEAINLRDSPLHFGNGTRLTVT.

The chain uses TRBV7-9 and TRBJ1-1; TRBD1 matches at 7 bases. V shed 0 bases and J 3 bases; nucleotides not matched to a gene: 4. Germline lookup yields CDR1 SEHNR and CDR2 FQNEAQ (reference sequence). This CDR3 region has 15 residues. CDR3 residues: CASSLATGSDTEAFF. In DNA, the CDR3 is TGTGCCAGCAGCTTAGCGACAGGGTCCGACACTGAAGCTTTCTTT.

This clone was recorded only once. The chain recombines TRBV5-4 with TRBJ2-1; 10 positions agree with TRBD2. The CDR3 consists of 16 residues. Germline lookup yields CDR1 SGHNT and CDR2 YYREEE (reference sequence). The junction had 6 bases not matched to a gene; V was cut back by 0 bases and J by 6 bases. Here the CDR3 reads CASSLGSTSGINEQFF. DNA of the CDR3: TGTGCCAGCAGCTTGGGCTCTACTAGCGGGATCAATGAGCAGTTCTTC.

The rearrangement joins TRBV5-4 to TRBJ2-7; D is perhaps TRBD2 (5 bases). The CDR3 has 14 amino acids. Germline V gene lookup returns CDR1 SGHNT and CDR2 YYREEE (reference sequence). V dropped 3 bases and J dropped 2 bases, with 12 bases sitting between them. CDR3 amino acids: CASSSTGLAYEQYF. The CDR3 DNA follows: TGTGCCAGCAGCTCCACCGGACTTGCCTACGAGCAGTACTTC.

This clone was counted only a few times. The rearrangement links TRBV30 to TRBJ1-6; D gene uncertain. Trimming cost V 3 bases and J 7 bases, with 13 bases left between them. Germline values: CDR1 GTSNPN, CDR2 SVGIG (reference sequence). The length of the CDR3 is 14 residues. This CDR3 is CAWSAGFRNSPLHF. The CDR3 region has the DNA TGTGCCTGGAGCGCCGGGTTTAGGAATTCACCCCTCCACTTT.

The chain recombines TRBV7-3 with TRBJ2-3, with D possibly TRBD2 on 6 matching bases. With 5 bases removed from V and 2 bases from J, the gap between germline ends came to 14 bases. The CDR3 extends over 15 amino acids. The germline V gene encodes CDR1 SGHTA and CDR2 FQGTGA. CDR3 bases: TGTGCCAGCAGCCCCGGGGCGGGAATCACAGATACGCAGTATTTT. Amino acids: CASSPGAGITDTQYF. Looking up the rest from reference TRBV7-3 and TRBJ2-3 gives the full variable domain: GAGVSQTPSNKVTEKGKYVELRCDPISGHTALYWYRQSLGQGPEFLIYFQGTGAADDSGLPNDRFFAVRPEGSVSTLKIQRTERGDSAVYLCASSPGAGITDTQYFGPGTRLTVL.